This TCR beta chain was retrieved from a study of blood T cell repertoires in COVID-19. Study background: COVID-19 samples collected from the United States, Italy and Spain covered acute and convalescent phases. The cDNA or gDNA used as material had been derived from T cells, B-cell-depleted T cells, or PBMCs.

V dropped 2 bases and J dropped 5; count of bases not matched to a gene: 9. CDR1 and CDR2 from the germline V gene are SGHRS and YFSETQ. The CDR3 loop spans 16 amino acids. Under the authors' procedure: Amplification of reference gene primers provided the estimated nucleated cell counts. Sequenced by immunoSEQ multiplex PCR; TCRdb stores in-frame clones only, minus some. From that table come the V and J calls and clone size; the DNA was used to work out D and trimming. The sample holds about 150,000 clones, 60% to 85% seen once. Sequencing was carried out using peripheral blood. The chain employs TRBV5-1 and TRBJ2-1; 8 bases align to TRBD2. The origin of this receptor is a man older than 75 with acute or convalescent COVID-19. CDR3 nucleotide sequence: TGCGCCAGCAGCTTTTTTTACGGGGGGGCTAACAATGAGCAGTTCTTC. Translated: CASSFFYGGANNEQFF.